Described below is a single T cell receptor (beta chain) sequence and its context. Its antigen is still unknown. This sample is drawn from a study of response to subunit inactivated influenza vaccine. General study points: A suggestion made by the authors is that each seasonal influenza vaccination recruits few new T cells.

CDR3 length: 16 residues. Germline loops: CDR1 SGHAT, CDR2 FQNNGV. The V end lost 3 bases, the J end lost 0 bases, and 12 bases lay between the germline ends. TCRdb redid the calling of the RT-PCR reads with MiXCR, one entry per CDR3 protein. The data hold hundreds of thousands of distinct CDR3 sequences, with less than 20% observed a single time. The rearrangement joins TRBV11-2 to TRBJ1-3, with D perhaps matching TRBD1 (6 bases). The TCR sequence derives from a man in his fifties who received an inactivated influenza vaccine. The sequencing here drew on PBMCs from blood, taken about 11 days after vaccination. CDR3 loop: CASSLGAGVSGNTIYF. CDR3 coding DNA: TGTGCCAGCAGCTTGGGGGCAGGGGTCTCTGGAAACACCATATATTTT. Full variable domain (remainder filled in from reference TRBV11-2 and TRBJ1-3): EAGVAQSPRYKIIEKRQSVAFWCNPISGHATLYWYQQILGQGPKLLIQFQNNGVVDDSQLPKDRFSAERLKGVDSTLKIQPAKLEDSAVYLCASSLGAGVSGNTIYFGEGSWLTVV.